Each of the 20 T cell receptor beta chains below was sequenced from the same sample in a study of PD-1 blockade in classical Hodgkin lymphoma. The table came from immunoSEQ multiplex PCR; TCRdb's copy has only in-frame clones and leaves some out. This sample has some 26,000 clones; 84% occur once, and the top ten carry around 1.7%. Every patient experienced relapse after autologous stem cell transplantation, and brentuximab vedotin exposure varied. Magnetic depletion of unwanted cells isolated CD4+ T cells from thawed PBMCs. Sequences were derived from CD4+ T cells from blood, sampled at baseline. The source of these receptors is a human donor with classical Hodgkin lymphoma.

The CDR3 reads CASSSPNEKLFF. Here the CDR3 DNA reads TGTGCCAGCAGCTCCCCTAATGAAAAACTGTTTTTT. The chain uses TRBV5-6 and TRBJ1-4; no clear D. Germline V lookup: CDR1 SGHDT, CDR2 YYEEEE. The CDR3 is 12 amino acids. Trimming cost V 3 bases and J 3 bases, with 3 bases left between them.

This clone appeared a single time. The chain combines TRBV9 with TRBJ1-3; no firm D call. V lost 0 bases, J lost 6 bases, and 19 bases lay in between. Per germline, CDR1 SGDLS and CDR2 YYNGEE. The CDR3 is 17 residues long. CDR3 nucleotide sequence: TGTGCCAGCAGCGTAGGGGTGCGGGGAACTAAAGCAAACACCATATATTTT. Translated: CASSVGVRGTKANTIYF. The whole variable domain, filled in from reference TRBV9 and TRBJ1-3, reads DSGVTQTPKHLITATGQRVTLRCSPRSGDLSVYWYQQSLDQGLQFLIQYYNGEERAKGNILERFSAQQFPDLHSELNLSSLELGDSALYFCASSVGVRGTKANTIYFGEGSWLTVV.

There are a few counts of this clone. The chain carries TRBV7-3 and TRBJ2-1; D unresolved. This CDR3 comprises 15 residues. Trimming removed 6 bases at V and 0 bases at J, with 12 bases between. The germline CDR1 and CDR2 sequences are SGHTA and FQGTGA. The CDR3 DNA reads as TGTGCCAGCAGTCCCTCGCGAAGCTCCTACAATGAGCAGTTCTTC. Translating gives CASSPSRSSYNEQFF. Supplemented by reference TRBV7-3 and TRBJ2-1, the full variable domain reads GAGVSQTPSNKVTEKGKYVELRCDPISGHTALYWYRQSLGQGPEFLIYFQGTGAADDSGLPNDRFFAVRPEGSVSTLKIQRTERGDSAVYLCASSPSRSSYNEQFFGPGTRLTVL.

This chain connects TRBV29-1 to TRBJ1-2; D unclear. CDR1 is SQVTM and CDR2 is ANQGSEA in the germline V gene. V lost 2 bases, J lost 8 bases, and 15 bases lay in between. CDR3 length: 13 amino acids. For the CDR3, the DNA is TGCAGCGTTGAAACGGTGGCCCCGCAGGGCTACACCTTC. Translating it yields CSVETVAPQGYTF.

The CDR3 sequence is CASSLARTRRVNTEAFF. CDR3 coding DNA: TGCGCCAGCAGCTTGGCCCGGACCCGACGGGTGAACACTGAAGCTTTCTTT. The chain joins TRBV5-1 to TRBJ1-1, with no clear D. The CDR3 is 17 residues long. V lost 0 bases and J lost 0, with 15 bases in between. Germline lookup yields CDR1 SGHRS and CDR2 YFSETQ. Using reference TRBV5-1 and TRBJ1-1 for the parts outside the CDR3, the full variable domain is KAGVTQTPRYLIKTRGQQVTLSCSPISGHRSVSWYQQTPGQGLQFLFEYFSETQRNKGNFPGRFSGRQFSNSRSEMNVSTLELGDSALYLCASSLARTRRVNTEAFFGQGTRLTVV.

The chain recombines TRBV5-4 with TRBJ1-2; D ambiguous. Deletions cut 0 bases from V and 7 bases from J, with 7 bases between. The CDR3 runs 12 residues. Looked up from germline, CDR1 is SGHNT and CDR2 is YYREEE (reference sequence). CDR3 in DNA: TGTGCCAGCAGCTTGGACGGGTCTGGCTACACCTTC. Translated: CASSLDGSGYTF. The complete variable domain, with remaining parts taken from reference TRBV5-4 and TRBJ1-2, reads ETGVTQSPTHLIKTRGQQVTLRCSSQSGHNTVSWYQQALGQGPQFIFQYYREEENGRGNFPPRFSGLQFPNYSSELNVNALELDDSALYLCASSLDGSGYTFGSGTRLTVV.

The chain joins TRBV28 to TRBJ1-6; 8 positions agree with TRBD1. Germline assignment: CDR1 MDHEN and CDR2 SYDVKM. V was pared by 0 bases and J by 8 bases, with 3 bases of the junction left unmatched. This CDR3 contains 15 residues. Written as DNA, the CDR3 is TGTGCCAGCAGTTTATGGCAGGGGGCGGATTCACCCCTCCACTTT. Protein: CASSLWQGADSPLHF.

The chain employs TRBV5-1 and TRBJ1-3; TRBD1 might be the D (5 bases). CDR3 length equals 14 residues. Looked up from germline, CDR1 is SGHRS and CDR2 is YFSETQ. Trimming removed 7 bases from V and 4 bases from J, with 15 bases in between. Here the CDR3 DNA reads TGCGCCAGCTCAGGCGGGGGTCTGGGAAACACCATATATTTT. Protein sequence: CASSGGGLGNTIYF.

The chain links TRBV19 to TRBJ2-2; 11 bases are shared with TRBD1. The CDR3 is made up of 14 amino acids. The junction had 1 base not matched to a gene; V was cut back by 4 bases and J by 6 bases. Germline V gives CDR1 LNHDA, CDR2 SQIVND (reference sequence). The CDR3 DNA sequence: TGTGCCAGTAGTACGGGACAGGGGGCCGGGGAGCTGTTTTTT. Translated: CASSTGQGAGELFF.

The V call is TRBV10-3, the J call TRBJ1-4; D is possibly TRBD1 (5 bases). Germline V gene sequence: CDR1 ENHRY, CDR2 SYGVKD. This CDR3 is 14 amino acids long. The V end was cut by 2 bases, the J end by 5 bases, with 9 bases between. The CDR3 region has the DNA TGTGCCATCAGTGAGAGGGGAGTAAATGAAAAACTGTTTTTT. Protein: CAISERGVNEKLFF.

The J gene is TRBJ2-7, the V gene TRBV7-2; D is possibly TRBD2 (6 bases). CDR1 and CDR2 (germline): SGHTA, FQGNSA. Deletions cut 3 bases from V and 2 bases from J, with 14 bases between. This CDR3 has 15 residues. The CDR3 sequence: CASSLEGGAPYEQYF. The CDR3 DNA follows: TGTGCCAGCAGCTTGGAAGGAGGGGCGCCCTACGAGCAGTACTTC.

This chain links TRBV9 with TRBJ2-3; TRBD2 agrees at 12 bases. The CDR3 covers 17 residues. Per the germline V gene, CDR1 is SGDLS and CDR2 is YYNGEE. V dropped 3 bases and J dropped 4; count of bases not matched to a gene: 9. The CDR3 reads CASSAYSLAGGSDTQYF. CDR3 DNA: TGTGCCAGCAGCGCATACTCACTAGCGGGGGGATCAGATACGCAGTATTTT.

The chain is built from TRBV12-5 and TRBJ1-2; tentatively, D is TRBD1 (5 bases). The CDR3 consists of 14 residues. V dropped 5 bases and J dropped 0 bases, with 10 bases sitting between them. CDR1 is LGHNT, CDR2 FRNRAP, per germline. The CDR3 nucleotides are TGTGCTAGTGGTGACAGCCAAGCTAACTATGGCTACACCTTC. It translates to CASGDSQANYGYTF.

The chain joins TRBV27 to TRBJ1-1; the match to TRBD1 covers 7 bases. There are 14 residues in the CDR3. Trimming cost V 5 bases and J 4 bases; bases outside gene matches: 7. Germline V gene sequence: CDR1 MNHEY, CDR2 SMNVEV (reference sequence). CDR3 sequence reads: CASSTWTGGTEAFF. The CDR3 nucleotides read TGTGCCAGCAGTACCTGGACAGGCGGCACTGAAGCTTTCTTT.

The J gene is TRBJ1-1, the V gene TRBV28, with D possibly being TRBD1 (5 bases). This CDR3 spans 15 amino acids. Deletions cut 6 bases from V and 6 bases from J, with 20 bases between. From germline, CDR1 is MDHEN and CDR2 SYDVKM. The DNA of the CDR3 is TGTGCCAGCAGCCCACCAAGGCCCCGGGGGGCTGAAGCTTTCTTT. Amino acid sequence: CASSPPRPRGAEAFF.

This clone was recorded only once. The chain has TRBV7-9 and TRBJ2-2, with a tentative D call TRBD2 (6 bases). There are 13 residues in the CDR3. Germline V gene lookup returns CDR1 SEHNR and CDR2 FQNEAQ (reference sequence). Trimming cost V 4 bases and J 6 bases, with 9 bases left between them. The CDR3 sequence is CASSWGESGELFF. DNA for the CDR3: TGTGCCAGCAGCTGGGGGGAATCCGGGGAGCTGTTTTTT.

The CDR3 coding sequence is TGTGCCAGCAGCCGTACAGTGACTAGCACAGATACGCAGTATTTT. Translation gives CASSRTVTSTDTQYF. This rearrangement joins TRBV7-9 to TRBJ2-3; no reliable D call. The CDR3 runs 15 residues. In germline, CDR1 is SEHNR, CDR2 FQNEAQ (reference sequence). V lost 5 bases and J 0 bases, leaving 12 bases between the germline ends.

For the CDR3, the DNA is TGTGCCAGCAACTCCCTAACTGTCGGCGAGCAGTACTTC. Translation: CASNSLTVGEQYF. V gene TRBV2 combines with J gene TRBJ2-7; D unclear. With 7 bases removed from V and 6 bases from J, the gap between germline ends came to 16 bases. This CDR3 region has 13 residues. The germline V gene has CDR1 SNHLY and CDR2 FYNNEI.

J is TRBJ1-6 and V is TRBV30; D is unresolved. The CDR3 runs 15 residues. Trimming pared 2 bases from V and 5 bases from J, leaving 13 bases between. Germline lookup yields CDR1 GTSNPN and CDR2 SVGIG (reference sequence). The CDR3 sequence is CAWSSMPGDNSPLHF. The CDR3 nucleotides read TGTGCCTGGAGTAGTATGCCCGGGGATAATTCACCCCTCCACTTT.

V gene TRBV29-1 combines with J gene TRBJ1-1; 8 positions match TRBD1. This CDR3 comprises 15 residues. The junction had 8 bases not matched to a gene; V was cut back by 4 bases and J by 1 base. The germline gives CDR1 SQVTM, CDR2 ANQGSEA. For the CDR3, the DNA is TGCAGCGTTGTGATACAGGGGGGGTGGAACACTGAAGCTTTCTTT. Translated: CSVVIQGGWNTEAFF.